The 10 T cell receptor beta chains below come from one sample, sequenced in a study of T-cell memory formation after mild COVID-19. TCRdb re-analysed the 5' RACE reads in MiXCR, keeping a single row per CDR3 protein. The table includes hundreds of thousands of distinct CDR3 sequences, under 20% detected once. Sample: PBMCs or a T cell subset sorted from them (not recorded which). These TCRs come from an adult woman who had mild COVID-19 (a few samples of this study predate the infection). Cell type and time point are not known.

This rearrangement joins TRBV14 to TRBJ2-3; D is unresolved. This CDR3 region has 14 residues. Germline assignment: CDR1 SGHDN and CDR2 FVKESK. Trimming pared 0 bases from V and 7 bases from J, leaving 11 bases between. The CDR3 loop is CASSQDRTVHTQYF. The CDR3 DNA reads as TGTGCCAGCAGCCAAGATCGGACGGTTCATACGCAGTATTTT.

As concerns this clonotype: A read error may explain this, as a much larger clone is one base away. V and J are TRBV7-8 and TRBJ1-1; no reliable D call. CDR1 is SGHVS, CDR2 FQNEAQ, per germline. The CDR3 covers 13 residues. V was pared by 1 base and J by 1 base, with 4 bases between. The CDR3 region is CASSLDANTEAFF. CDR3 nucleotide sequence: TGTGCCAGCAGCTTAGATGCGAACACTGAAGCTTTCTTT.

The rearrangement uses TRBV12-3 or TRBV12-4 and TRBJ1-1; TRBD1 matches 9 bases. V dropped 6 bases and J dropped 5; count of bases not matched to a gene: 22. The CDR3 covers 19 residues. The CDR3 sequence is CASSPDFRGTGPPETEAFF. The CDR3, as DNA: TGTGCCAGCAGCCCGGATTTCAGGGGGACAGGGCCCCCGGAGACTGAAGCTTTCTTT.

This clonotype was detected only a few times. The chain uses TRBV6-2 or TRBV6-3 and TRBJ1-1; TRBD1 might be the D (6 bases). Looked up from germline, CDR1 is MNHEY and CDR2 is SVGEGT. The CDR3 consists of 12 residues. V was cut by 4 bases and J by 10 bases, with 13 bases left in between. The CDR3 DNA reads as TGTGCCAGCAGTTGGGGGCCAGTTCGAGCTTTCTTT. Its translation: CASSWGPVRAFF.

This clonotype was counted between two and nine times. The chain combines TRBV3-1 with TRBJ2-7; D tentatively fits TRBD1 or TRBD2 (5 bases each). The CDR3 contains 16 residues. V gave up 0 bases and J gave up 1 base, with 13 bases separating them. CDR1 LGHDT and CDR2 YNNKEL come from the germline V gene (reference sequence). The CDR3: CASSQDRDRPSYEQYF. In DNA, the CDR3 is TGTGCCAGCAGCCAAGACCGGGACCGTCCTTCCTACGAGCAGTACTTC.

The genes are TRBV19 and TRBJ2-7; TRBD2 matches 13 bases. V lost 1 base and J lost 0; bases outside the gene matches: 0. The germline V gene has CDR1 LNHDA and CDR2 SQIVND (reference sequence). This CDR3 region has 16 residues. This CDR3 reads CASSIGTSGSSYEQYF. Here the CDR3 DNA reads TGTGCCAGTAGTATAGGGACTAGCGGGAGCTCCTACGAGCAGTACTTC.

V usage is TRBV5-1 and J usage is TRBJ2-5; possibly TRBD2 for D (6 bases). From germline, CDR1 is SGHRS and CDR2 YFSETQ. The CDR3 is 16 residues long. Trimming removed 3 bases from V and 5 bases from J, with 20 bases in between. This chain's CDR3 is CASSWGLGPRGETQYF. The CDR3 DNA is TGCGCCAGCAGCTGGGGACTTGGCCCGAGAGGGGAGACCCAGTACTTC.

DNA of the CDR3: TGCAGTGCTCCGATAGGACTAGCCTACAATGAGCAGTTCTTC. This codes for CSAPIGLAYNEQFF. V and J are TRBV20-1 and TRBJ2-1; 7 positions match TRBD2. Germline trimming cut 5 bases from V and 2 bases from J; bases unmatched to any gene: 6. The CDR3 is made up of 14 amino acids. Germline CDR1 reads DFQATT; CDR2 reads SNEGSKA (reference sequence).

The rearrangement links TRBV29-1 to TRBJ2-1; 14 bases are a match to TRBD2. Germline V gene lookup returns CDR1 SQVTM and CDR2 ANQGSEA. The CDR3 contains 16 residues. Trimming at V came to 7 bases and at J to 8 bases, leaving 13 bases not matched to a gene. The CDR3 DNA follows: TGCAGCGCTGGGACTAGCGGGAGAAATACTGCAGATGAGCAGTTCTTC. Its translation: CSAGTSGRNTADEQFF.

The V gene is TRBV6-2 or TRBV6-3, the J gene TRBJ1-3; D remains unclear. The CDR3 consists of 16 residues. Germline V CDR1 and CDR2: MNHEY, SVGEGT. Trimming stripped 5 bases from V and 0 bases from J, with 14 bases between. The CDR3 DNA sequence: TGTGCCAGCAGTCCCAGGCGAGCGATCTCTGGAAACACCATATATTTT. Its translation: CASSPRRAISGNTIYF.